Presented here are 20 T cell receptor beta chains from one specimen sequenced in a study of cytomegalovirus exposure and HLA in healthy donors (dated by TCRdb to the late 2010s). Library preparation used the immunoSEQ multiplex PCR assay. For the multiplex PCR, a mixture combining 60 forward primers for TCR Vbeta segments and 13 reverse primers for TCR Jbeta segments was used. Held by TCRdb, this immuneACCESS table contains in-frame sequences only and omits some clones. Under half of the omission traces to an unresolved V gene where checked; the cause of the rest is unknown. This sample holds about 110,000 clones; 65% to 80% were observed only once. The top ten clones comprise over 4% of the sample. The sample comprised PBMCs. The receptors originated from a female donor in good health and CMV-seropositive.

The CDR3 protein is CASSGHKNTEAFF. The CDR3 DNA reads as TGTGCCAGCAGCGGACACAAGAACACTGAAGCTTTCTTT. The V gene is TRBV9, the J gene TRBJ1-1; D uncertain. The CDR3 has 13 residues. Germline lookup yields CDR1 SGDLS and CDR2 YYNGEE. V was clipped by 3 bases and J by 1 base, with 7 bases between them.

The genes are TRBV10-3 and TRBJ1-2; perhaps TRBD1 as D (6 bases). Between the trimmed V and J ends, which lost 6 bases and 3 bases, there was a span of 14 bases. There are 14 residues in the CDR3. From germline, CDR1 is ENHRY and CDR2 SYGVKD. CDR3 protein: CAISKGGGDYGYTF. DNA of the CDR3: TGTGCCATCAGCAAAGGGGGGGGCGACTATGGCTACACCTTC.

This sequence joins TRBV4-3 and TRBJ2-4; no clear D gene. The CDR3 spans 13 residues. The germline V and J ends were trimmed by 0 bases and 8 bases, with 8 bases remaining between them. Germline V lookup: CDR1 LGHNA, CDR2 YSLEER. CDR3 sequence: CASSQELADIQYF. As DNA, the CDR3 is TGCGCCAGCAGCCAAGAGCTGGCGGACATTCAGTACTTC.

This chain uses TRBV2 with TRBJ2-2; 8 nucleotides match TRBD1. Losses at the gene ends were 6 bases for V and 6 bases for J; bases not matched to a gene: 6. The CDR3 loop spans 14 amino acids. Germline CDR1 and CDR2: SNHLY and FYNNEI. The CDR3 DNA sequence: TGTGCCAGCAGAGACCGGACAGGGTCCGGGGAGCTGTTTTTT. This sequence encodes CASRDRTGSGELFF.

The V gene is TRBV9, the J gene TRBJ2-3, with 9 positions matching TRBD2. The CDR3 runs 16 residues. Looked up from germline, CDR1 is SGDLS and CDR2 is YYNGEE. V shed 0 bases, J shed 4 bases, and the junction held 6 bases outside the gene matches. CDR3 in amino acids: CASSVGNSGGSDTQYF. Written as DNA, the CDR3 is TGTGCCAGCAGCGTAGGCAATAGCGGGGGTTCAGATACGCAGTATTTT.

CDR3 in amino acids: CASSSAGRISYGYTF. Here the CDR3 DNA reads TGTGCCAGCAGTTCCGCGGGACGGATTTCCTATGGCTACACCTTC. The genes are TRBV27 and TRBJ1-2, with D maybe TRBD1 (5 bases). The CDR3 extends over 15 amino acids. Trimming cost V 4 bases and J 4 bases, with 16 bases left between them. CDR1 is MNHEY and CDR2 is SMNVEV in the germline V gene (reference sequence).

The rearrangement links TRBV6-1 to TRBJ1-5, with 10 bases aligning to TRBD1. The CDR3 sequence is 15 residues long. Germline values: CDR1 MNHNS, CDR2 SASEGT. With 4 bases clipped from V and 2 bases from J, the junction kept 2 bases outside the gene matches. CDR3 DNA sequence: TGTGCCAGCAGTGGACAGGGGGCTGGCAATCAGCCCCAGCATTTT. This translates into CASSGQGAGNQPQHF.

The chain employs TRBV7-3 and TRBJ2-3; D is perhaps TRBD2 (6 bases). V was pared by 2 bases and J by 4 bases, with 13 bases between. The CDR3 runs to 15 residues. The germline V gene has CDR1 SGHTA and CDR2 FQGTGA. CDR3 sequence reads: CASSLLAGRSDTQYF. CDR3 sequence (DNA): TGTGCCAGCAGCTTATTGGCGGGGAGGTCAGATACGCAGTATTTT.

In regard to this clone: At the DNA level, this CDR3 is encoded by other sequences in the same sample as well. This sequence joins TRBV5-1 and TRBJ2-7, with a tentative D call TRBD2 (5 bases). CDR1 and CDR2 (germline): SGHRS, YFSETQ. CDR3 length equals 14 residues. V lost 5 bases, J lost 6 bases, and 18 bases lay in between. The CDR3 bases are TGCGCCAGCAGTTTCGGGCCTGGGAGTGGCGAGCAGTACTTC. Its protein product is CASSFGPGSGEQYF.

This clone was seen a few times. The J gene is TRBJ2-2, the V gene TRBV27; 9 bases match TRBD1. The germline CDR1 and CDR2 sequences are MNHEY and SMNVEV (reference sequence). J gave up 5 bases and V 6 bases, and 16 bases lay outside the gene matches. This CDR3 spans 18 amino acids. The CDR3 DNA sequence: TGTGCCAGCAGGACAAGAAGAGCTGACAGGGGGTTGACCGGGGAGCTGTTTTTT. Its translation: CASRTRRADRGLTGELFF.

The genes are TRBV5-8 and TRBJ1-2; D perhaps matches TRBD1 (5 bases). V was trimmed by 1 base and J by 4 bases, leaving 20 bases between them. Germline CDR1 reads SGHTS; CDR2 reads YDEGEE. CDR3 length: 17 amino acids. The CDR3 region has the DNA TGTGCCAGCAGCTTGACGGCAGGGTCGCCTATCTCCTATGGCTACACCTTC. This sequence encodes CASSLTAGSPISYGYTF.

In DNA, the CDR3 is TGTGCCAGCTCACCACCGACAGGCCCCTACGAGCAGTACTTC. As protein: CASSPPTGPYEQYF. The rearrangement joins TRBV18 to TRBJ2-7; perhaps TRBD1 as D (6 bases). The CDR3 has 14 amino acids. Germline CDR1 is KGHSH and CDR2 is LQKENI. The ends were cut back, 0 bases at V and 2 bases at J, with 8 bases in the middle.

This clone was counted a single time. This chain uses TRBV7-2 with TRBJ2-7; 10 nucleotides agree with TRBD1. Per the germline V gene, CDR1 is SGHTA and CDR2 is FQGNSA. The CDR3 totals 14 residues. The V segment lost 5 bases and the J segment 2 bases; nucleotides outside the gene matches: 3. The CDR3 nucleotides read TGTGCCAGCAGCCGAGACAGGGGGCCCTACGAGCAGTACTTC. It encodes CASSRDRGPYEQYF.

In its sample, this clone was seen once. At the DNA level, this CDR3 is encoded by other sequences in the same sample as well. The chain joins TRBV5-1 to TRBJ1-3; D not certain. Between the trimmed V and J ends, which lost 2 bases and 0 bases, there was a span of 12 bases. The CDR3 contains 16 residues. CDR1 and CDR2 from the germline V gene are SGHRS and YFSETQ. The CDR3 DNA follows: TGCGCCAGCAGCTTAAACACCCGGAGCTCTGGAAACACCATATATTTT. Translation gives CASSLNTRSSGNTIYF.

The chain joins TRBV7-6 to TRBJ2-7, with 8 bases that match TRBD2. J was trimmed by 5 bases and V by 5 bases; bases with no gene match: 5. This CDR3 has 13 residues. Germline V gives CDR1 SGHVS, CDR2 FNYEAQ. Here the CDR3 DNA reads TGTGCCAGCAGCGTTGGACTAGCTAACGAGCAGTACTTC. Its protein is CASSVGLANEQYF.

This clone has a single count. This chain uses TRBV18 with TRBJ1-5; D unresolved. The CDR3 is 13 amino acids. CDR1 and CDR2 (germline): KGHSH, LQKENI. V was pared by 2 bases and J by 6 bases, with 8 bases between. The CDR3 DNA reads TGTGCCAGCTCACCAGAAGGGAGTCAGCCCCAGCATTTT. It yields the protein CASSPEGSQPQHF.

DNA of the CDR3: TGTGCCAGCAGCGGCGGGACTAGCGGGGCGTACAATGAGCAGTTCTTC. This translates into CASSGGTSGAYNEQFF. This chain joins TRBV5-5 and TRBJ2-1, with 13 bases that match TRBD2. Looked up from germline, CDR1 is SGHKS and CDR2 is YYEKEE (reference sequence). J was trimmed by 4 bases and V by 4 bases; bases with no gene match: 5. The CDR3 spans 16 residues.

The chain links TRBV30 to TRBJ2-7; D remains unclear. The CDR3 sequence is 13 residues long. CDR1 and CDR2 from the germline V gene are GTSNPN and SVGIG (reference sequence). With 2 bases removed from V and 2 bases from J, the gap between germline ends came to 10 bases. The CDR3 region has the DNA TGTGCCTGGAGTTATCCTACTACCTACGAGCAGTACTTC. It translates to CAWSYPTTYEQYF.

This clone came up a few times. This CDR3 is CASSPRDIGNTEAFF. The CDR3 coding sequence is TGTGCCAGCAGTCCCCGGGACATTGGGAACACTGAAGCTTTCTTT. This chain connects TRBV2 to TRBJ1-1, with D perhaps matching TRBD1 (6 bases). V lost 5 bases and J lost 1, with 14 bases in between. This CDR3 contains 15 residues. Germline-derived CDR1 and CDR2 are SNHLY and FYNNEI.

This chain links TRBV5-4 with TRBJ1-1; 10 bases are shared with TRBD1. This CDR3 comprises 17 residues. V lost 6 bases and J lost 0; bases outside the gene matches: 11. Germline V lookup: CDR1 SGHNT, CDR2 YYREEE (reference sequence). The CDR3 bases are TGTGCCAGCAAGCTCGGGGGAGGACAGGGGGTGAACACTGAAGCTTTCTTT. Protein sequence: CASKLGGGQGVNTEAFF.